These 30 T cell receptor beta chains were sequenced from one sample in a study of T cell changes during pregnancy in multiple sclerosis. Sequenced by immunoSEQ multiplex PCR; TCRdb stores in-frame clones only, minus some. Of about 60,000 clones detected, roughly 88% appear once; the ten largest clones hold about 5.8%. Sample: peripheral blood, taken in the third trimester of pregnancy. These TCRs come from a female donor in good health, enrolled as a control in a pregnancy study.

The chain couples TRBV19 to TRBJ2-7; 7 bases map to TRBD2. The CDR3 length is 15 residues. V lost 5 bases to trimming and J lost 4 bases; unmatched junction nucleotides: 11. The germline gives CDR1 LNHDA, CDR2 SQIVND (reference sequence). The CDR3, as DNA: TGTGCCAGTAGTGCGGGAGCGGGACCTCAGTACGAGCAGTACTTC. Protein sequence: CASSAGAGPQYEQYF.

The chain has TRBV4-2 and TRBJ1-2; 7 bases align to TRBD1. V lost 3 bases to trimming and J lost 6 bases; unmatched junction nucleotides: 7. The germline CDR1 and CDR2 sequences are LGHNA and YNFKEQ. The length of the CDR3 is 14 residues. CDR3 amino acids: CASSHTQGTDGYTF. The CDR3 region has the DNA TGTGCCAGCAGCCATACACAGGGGACTGATGGCTACACCTTC.

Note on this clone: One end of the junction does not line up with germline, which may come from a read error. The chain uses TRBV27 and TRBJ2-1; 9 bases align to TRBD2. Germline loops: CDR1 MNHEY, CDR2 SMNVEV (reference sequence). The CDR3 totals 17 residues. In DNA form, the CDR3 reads TGTGCCACCTCTTCGAGCGGGGGGAGGCAGGCCTATAATGAGCAGTTCTTC. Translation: CATSSSGGRQAYNEQFF.

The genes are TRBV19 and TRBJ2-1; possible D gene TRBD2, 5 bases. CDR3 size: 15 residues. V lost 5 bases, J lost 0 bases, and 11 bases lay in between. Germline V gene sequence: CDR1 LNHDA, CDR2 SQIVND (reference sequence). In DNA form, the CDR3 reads TGTGCCAGTAGTTTCCAGCGGAGCTCCTACAATGAGCAGTTCTTC. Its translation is CASSFQRSSYNEQFF.

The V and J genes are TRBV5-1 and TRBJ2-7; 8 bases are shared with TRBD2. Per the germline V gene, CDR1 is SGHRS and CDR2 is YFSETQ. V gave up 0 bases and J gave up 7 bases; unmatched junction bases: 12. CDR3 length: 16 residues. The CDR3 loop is CASSLGFGGGNREQYF. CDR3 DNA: TGCGCCAGCAGCTTGGGGTTCGGCGGGGGGAACCGAGAGCAGTACTTC.

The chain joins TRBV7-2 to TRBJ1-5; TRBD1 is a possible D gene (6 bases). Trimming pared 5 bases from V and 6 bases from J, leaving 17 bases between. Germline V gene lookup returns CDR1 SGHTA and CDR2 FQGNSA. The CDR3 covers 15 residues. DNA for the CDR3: TGTGCCAGCAGCACACAGGGAAGGTTGGGTCAGCCCCAGCATTTT. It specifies CASSTQGRLGQPQHF.

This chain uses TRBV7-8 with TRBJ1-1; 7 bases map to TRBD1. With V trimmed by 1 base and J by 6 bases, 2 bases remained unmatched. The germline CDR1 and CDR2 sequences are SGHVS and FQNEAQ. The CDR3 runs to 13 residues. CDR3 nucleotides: TGTGCCAGCAGCTTAGACAGGGGAGCTGAAGCTTTCTTT. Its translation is CASSLDRGAEAFF.

The CDR3 sequence is CASTYLLAWTYNEQFF. DNA for the CDR3: TGTGCCAGCACTTACTTACTAGCTTGGACCTACAATGAGCAGTTCTTC. The chain employs TRBV21-1 and TRBJ2-1; the table names TRBD2, a call not compared with the DNA. TRBV21-1 is a pseudogene. CDR3 length: 16 residues.

CDR3 bases: TGTGCCAGTAGTAGGGTTCGGACGGGACTTGCAACTAATGAAAAACTGTTTTTT. It translates to CASSRVRTGLATNEKLFF. The V gene is TRBV19, the J gene TRBJ1-4; D might be TRBD1 (5 bases). This CDR3 comprises 18 residues. V lost 4 bases, J lost 0 bases, and 18 bases lay in between. The germline CDR1 and CDR2 sequences are LNHDA and SQIVND (reference sequence).

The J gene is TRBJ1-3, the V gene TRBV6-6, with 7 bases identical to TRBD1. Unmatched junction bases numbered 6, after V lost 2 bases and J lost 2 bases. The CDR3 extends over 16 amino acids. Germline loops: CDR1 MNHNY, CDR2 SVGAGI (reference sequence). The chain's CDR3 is CASSYPLGTAGNTIYF. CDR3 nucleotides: TGTGCCAGCAGTTACCCCCTAGGGACAGCTGGAAACACCATATATTTT.

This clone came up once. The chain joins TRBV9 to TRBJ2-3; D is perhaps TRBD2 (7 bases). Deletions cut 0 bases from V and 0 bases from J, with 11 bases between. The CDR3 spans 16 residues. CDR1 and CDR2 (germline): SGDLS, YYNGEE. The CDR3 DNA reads TGTGCCAGCAGCGTAGACGGGGGGCATAGCACAGATACGCAGTATTTT. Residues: CASSVDGGHSTDTQYF.

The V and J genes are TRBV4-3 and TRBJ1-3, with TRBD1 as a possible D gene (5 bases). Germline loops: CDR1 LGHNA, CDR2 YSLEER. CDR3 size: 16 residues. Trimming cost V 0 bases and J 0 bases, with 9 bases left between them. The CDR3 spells CASSQDRRGSGNTIYF. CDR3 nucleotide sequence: TGCGCCAGCAGCCAAGATCGAAGGGGCTCTGGAAACACCATATATTTT.

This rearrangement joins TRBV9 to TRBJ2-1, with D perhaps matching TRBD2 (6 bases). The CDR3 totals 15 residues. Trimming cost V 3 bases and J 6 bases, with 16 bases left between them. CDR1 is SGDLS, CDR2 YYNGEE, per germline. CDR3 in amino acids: CASSARDLRVNEQFF. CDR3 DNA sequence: TGTGCCAGCAGCGCCCGGGACTTACGAGTCAATGAGCAGTTCTTC.

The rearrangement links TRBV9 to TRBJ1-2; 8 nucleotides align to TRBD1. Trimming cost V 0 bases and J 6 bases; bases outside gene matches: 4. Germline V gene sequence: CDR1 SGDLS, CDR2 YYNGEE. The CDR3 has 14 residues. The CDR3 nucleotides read TGTGCCAGCAGCGTAGCTTCAGGGGGCGATGGCTACACCTTC. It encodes CASSVASGGDGYTF. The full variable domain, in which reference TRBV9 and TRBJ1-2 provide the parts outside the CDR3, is DSGVTQTPKHLITATGQRVTLRCSPRSGDLSVYWYQQSLDQGLQFLIQYYNGEERAKGNILERFSAQQFPDLHSELNLSSLELGDSALYFCASSVASGGDGYTFGSGTRLTVV.

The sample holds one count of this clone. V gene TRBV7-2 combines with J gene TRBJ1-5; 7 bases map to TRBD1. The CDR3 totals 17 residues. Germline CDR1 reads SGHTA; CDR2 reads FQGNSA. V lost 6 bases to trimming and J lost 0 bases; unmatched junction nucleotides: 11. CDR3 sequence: CASRWQPGTVSNQPQHF. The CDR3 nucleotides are TGTGCCAGCAGATGGCAGCCGGGGACAGTTAGCAATCAGCCCCAGCATTTT.

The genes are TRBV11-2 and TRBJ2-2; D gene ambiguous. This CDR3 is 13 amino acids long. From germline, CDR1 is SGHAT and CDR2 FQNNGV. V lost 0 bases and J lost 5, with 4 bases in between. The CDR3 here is CASSLDRTGELFF. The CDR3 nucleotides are TGTGCCAGCAGCTTAGATCGTACCGGGGAGCTGTTTTTT.

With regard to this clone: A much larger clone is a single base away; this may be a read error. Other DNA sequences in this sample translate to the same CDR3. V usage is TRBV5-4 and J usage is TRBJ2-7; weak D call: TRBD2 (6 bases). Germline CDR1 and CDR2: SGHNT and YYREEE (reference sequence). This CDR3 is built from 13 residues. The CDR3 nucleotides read TGTGCCAGCAGCTTGCGGGGGATTTACGAACAGTACTTC. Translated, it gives CASSLRGIYEQYF.

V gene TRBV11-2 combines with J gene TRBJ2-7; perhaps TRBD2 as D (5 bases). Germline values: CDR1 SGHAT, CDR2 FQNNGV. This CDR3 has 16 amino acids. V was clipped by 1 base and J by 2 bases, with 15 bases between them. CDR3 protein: CASSLAVWGAPYEQYF. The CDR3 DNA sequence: TGTGCCAGCAGCTTAGCAGTTTGGGGAGCCCCCTACGAGCAGTACTTC.

The CDR3 nucleotides read TGTGCCAGCAAAGGGGGACTAGCGGGTCCCACAGATACGCAGTATTTT. Protein sequence: CASKGGLAGPTDTQYF. V is TRBV27 and J is TRBJ2-3; TRBD2 aligns across 12 bases. CDR3 length: 16 residues. Trimming cost V 7 bases and J 2 bases; bases outside gene matches: 7. Germline V gives CDR1 MNHEY, CDR2 SMNVEV (reference sequence).

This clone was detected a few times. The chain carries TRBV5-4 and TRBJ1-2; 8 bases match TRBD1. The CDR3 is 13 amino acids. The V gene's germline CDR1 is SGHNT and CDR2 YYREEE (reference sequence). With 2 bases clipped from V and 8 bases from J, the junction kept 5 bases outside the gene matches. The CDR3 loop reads CASSLPGGKGYTF. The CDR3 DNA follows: TGTGCCAGCAGCTTACCAGGGGGCAAGGGCTACACCTTC.

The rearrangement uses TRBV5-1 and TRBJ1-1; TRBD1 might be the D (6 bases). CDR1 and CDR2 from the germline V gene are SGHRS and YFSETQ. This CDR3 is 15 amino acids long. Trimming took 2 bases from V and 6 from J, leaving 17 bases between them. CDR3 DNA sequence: TGCGCCAGCAGCTTATTTCAGGGGCCCGGGGCTGAAGCTTTCTTT. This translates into CASSLFQGPGAEAFF.

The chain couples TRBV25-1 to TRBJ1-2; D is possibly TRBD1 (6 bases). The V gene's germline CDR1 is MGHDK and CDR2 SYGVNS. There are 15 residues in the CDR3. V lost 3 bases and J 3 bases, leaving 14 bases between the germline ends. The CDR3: CASSDPAGADYGYTF. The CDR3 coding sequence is TGTGCCAGCAGTGACCCTGCGGGGGCGGACTATGGCTACACCTTC.

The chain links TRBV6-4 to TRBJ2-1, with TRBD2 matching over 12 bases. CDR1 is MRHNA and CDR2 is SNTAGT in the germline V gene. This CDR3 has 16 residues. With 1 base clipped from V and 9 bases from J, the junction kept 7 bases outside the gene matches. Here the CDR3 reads CASSDWLAGGPGEQFF. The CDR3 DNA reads TGTGCCAGCAGTGACTGGCTAGCGGGAGGGCCAGGTGAGCAGTTCTTC.

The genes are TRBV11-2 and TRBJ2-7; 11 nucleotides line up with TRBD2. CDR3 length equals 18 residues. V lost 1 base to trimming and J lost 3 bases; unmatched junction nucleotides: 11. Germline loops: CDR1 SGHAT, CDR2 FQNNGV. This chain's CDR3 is CASSLVGSSGGYYYEQYF. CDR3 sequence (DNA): TGTGCCAGCAGCTTAGTAGGGTCTAGCGGGGGGTATTACTACGAGCAGTACTTC. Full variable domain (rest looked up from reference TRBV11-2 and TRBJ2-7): EAGVAQSPRYKIIEKRQSVAFWCNPISGHATLYWYQQILGQGPKLLIQFQNNGVVDDSQLPKDRFSAERLKGVDSTLKIQPAKLEDSAVYLCASSLVGSSGGYYYEQYFGPGTRLTVT.

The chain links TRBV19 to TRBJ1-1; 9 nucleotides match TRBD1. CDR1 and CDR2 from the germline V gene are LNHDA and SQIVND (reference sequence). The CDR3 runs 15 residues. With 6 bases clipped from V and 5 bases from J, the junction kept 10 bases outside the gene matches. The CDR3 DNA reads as TGTGCCAGTAGCCCAACACAGGGGGCGAGGACTGAAGCTTTCTTT. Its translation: CASSPTQGARTEAFF.

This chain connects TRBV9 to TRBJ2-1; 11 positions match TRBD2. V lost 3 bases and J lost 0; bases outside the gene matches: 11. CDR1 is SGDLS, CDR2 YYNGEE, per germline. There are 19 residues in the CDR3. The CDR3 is CASSGTGTSGYSSYNEQFF. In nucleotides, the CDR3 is TGTGCCAGCAGCGGTACCGGGACTAGCGGCTACAGCTCCTACAATGAGCAGTTCTTC.

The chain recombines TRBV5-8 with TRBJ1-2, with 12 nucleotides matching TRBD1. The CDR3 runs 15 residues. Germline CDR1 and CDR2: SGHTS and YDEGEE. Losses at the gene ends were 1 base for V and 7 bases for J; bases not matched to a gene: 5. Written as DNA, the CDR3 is TGTGCCAGCAGCTTGCCGGGACAGGGGGCTGGTGGCTACACCTTC. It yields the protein CASSLPGQGAGGYTF.

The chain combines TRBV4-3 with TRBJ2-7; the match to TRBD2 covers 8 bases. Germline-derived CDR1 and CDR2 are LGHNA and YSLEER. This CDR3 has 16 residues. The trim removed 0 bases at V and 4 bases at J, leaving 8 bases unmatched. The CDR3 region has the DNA TGCGCCAGCAGCCAAGAACTCGCGGGGGGACGGTACGAGCAGTACTTC. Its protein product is CASSQELAGGRYEQYF.

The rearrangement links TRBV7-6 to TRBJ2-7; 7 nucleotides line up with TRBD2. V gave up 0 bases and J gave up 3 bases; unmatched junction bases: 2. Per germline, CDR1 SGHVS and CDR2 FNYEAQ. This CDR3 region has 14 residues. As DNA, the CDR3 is TGTGCCAGCAGCTTAGCGCGGGGGAACTACGAGCAGTACTTC. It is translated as CASSLARGNYEQYF.

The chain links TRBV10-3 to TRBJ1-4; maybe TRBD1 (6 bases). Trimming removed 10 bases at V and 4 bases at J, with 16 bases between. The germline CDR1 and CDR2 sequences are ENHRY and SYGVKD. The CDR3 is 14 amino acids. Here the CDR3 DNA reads TGTGCCACCGCCTTGACAGGCCTTAATGAAAAACTGTTTTTT. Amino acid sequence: CATALTGLNEKLFF.